These 3 T cell receptor beta chains came from one sample sequenced in a study of shared clonotypes between healthy human individuals. This table comes from immunoSEQ multiplex PCR, and its TCRdb copy is limited to in-frame clones, with some not included. The sample lists approximately 320,000 clones, about nine tenths occurring once. Sequences were obtained from memory CD8+ T cells sorted from blood. As for subset: CD45RO+ cells pooled with CCR7-negative TemRA cells. The receptors stem from a young man in good health.

This chain uses TRBV4-3 with TRBJ1-1, with 7 bases lining up with TRBD1. CDR1 and CDR2 (germline): LGHNA, YSLEER. This CDR3 is built from 15 residues. The V and J ends lost 5 bases and 4 bases, in that order; junction bases with no gene match: 10. The CDR3 region has the DNA TGCGCCAGCAGCTCAGAACAGGGGCTTCCCACTGAAGCTTTCTTT. This translates into CASSSEQGLPTEAFF.

This clone was observed many times. The chain employs TRBV4-1 and TRBJ2-1; possible D gene TRBD2, 5 bases. V lost 2 bases and J 6 bases, leaving 14 bases between the germline ends. The CDR3 runs 15 residues. The germline V gene encodes CDR1 MGHRA and CDR2 YSYEKL. The CDR3 DNA follows: TGCGCCAGCAGCCAAAGATCTAGCAAGGGCAATGAGCAGTTCTTC. This gives the protein CASSQRSSKGNEQFF.

The chain recombines TRBV4-1 with TRBJ2-7; 7 nucleotides agree with TRBD1. Germline CDR1 is MGHRA and CDR2 is YSYEKL. The CDR3 consists of 14 residues. Unmatched junction bases numbered 3, after V lost 2 bases and J lost 2 bases. The CDR3 DNA reads TGCGCCAGCAGCCAAATACAGGGGCCCTACGAGCAGTACTTC. It is translated as CASSQIQGPYEQYF.